Listed below are T cell receptor beta chains from one sample, sequenced in a study of blood T cell repertoires in COVID-19. Method: immunoSEQ multiplex PCR; TCRdb's copy keeps in-frame clones and lacks some. The sample carries roughly 230,000 clones, roughly nine tenths recorded once. The sequenced material came from peripheral blood. Every receptor here comes from a woman aged 40 to 50 who had recovered from COVID-19. Each CDR3 is given with its conserved first and last residue. D genes are given only for firm matches. A clone size is listed for some rows: how often the clone was seen (once, few, many), or a class if it is expanded.

CDR3aa: CASSQGRTGPSYNEQFF
CDR3nt: TGCGCCAGCAGCCAAGGCCGGACAGGACCATCCTACAATGAGCAGTTCTTC
d_gene: TRBD1
v_gene: TRBV4-1
abundance: .
j_gene: TRBJ2-1

CDR3aa: CASKPGLNTGELFF
CDR3nt: TGCGCCAGCAAACCGGGACTGAACACCGGGGAGCTGTTTTTT
d_gene: .
v_gene: TRBV10-1
abundance: .
j_gene: TRBJ2-2

CDR3aa: CASSLSLLARDTQYF
CDR3nt: TGTGCCAGCAGCTTAAGTTTACTAGCCCGGGATACGCAGTATTTT
d_gene: .
v_gene: TRBV7-3
abundance: .
j_gene: TRBJ2-3

CDR3aa: CASSPERGYGYTF
CDR3nt: TGTGCCAGCAGCCCGGAGAGAGGGTATGGCTACACCTTC
d_gene: .
v_gene: TRBV4-2
abundance: .
j_gene: TRBJ1-2

CDR3aa: CASSPSGYNQPQHF
CDR3nt: TGCGCCAGCAGCCCTTCGGGGTACAATCAGCCCCAGCATTTT
d_gene: .
v_gene: TRBV4-1
abundance: few
j_gene: TRBJ1-5

CDR3aa: CASSLNREGAREQYF
CDR3nt: TGCGCCAGCAGCTTGAACCGAGAGGGGGCAAGAGAGCAGTACTTC
d_gene: TRBD1
v_gene: TRBV5-1
abundance: .
j_gene: TRBJ2-7

CDR3aa: CATPGQASRYQPQHF
CDR3nt: TGCGCCACACCGGGACAGGCTAGTCGGTATCAGCCCCAGCATTTT
d_gene: TRBD1
v_gene: TRBV5-1
abundance: once
j_gene: TRBJ1-5

CDR3aa: CATSRVLAGDDNEQFF
CDR3nt: TGTGCCACCAGCAGAGTCCTAGCGGGGGACGACAATGAGCAGTTCTTC
d_gene: TRBD2
v_gene: TRBV15
abundance: .
j_gene: TRBJ2-1

CDR3aa: CATSDLRGAGELFF
CDR3nt: TGTGCCACCAGTGATTTGCGGGGGGCCGGGGAGCTGTTTTTT
d_gene: TRBD2
v_gene: TRBV24-1
abundance: .
j_gene: TRBJ2-2

CDR3aa: CASRKQGSGANVLTF
CDR3nt: TGTGCCAGCAGAAAACAGGGCTCTGGGGCCAACGTCCTGACTTTC
d_gene: .
v_gene: TRBV27
abundance: .
j_gene: TRBJ2-6

CDR3aa: CASSPGQGAMRNSPLHF
CDR3nt: TGCGCCAGCAGCCCGGGACAGGGGGCTATGAGGAATTCACCCCTCCACTTT
d_gene: TRBD1
v_gene: TRBV5-1
abundance: .
j_gene: TRBJ1-6

CDR3aa: CASSQISGQTLRAPQHF
CDR3nt: TGTGCCAGCAGTCAGATTTCAGGACAGACCCTAAGGGCGCCCCAGCATTTT
d_gene: .
v_gene: TRBV6-2/TRBV6-3
abundance: .
j_gene: TRBJ1-5

CDR3aa: CSANIDSNNEQFF
CDR3nt: TGCAGCGCTAATATAGACAGCAACAATGAGCAGTTCTTC
d_gene: .
v_gene: TRBV29-1
abundance: .
j_gene: TRBJ2-1

CDR3aa: CASSPPRASGAGEAFF
CDR3nt: TGTGCCAGCAGCCCGCCAAGAGCGTCAGGGGCGGGTGAAGCTTTCTTT
d_gene: .
v_gene: TRBV21-1
abundance: .
j_gene: TRBJ1-1

CDR3aa: CASSSRLAGAFNNEQFF
CDR3nt: TGTGCCAGCAGTTCAAGACTAGCGGGAGCGTTTAACAATGAGCAGTTCTTC
d_gene: TRBD2
v_gene: TRBV6-2/TRBV6-3
abundance: .
j_gene: TRBJ2-1

CDR3aa: CASSFWRSSYNEQFF
CDR3nt: TGTGCCAGCAGTTTCTGGCGGAGCTCCTACAATGAGCAGTTCTTC
d_gene: .
v_gene: TRBV28
abundance: .
j_gene: TRBJ2-1

CDR3aa: CASSYLPSFSGNTIYF
CDR3nt: TGTGCCAGCAGTTACCTACCTAGTTTCTCTGGAAACACCATATATTTT
d_gene: .
v_gene: TRBV6-5
abundance: .
j_gene: TRBJ1-3

CDR3aa: CASSFQLDQETQYF
CDR3nt: TGTGCCAGCAGCTTCCAACTAGACCAAGAGACCCAGTACTTC
d_gene: .
v_gene: TRBV7-9
abundance: once
j_gene: TRBJ2-5